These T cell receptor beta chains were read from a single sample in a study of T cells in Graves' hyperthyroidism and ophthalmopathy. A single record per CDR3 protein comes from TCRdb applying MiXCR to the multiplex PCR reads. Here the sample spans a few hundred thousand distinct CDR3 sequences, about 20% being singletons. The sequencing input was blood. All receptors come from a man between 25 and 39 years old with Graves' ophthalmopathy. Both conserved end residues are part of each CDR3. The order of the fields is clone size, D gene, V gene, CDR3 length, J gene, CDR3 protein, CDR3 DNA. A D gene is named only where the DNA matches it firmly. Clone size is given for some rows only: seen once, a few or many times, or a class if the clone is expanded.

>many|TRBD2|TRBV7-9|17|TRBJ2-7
CASSLALAGPGTYEQYF
TGTGCCAGCAGCTTAGCACTAGCGGGACCGGGGACCTACGAGCAGTACTTC
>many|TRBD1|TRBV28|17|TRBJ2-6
CASRKGQGAAGANVLTF
TGTGCCAGCAGGAAGGGACAGGGGGCCGCGGGGGCCAACGTCCTGACTTTC
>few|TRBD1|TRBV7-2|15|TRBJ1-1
CASSPQQGMNTEAFF
TGTGCCAGCAGCCCACAACAGGGGATGAACACTGAAGCTTTCTTT
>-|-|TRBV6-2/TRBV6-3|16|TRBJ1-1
CASSYSGAYMATEAFF
TGTGCCAGCAGTTACTCGGGGGCGTATATGGCCACTGAAGCTTTCTTT
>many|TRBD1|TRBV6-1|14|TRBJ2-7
CASSDSRGTYEQYF
TGTGCCAGCAGTGACAGCAGGGGGACCTACGAGCAGTACTTC
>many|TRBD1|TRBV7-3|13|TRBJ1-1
CASSSRGGTEAFF
TGTGCCAGCAGCTCCAGGGGGGGAACTGAAGCTTTCTTT
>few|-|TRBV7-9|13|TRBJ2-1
CAIVKGVWNEQLF
TGTGCCATAGTTAAAGGGGTGTGGAATGAGCAGCTCTTC
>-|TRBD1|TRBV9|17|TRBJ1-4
CASSADRGPRVNEKLFF
TGTGCCAGCAGCGCCGACAGGGGCCCGCGTGTTAATGAAAAACTGTTTTTT
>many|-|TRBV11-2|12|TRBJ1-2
CASSLGPYGYTF
TGTGCCAGCAGCTTAGGTCCTTATGGCTACACCTTC
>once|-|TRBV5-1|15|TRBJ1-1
CASSFGPPKNTEAFF
TGCGCCAGCAGCTTTGGACCGCCAAAGAACACTGAAGCTTTCTTT
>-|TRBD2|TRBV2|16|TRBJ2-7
CASSDRGLARVGEQYF
TGTGCCAGCAGTGACAGGGGACTAGCGAGGGTGGGAGAGCAGTACTTC
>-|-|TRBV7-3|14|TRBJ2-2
CASSPDPNTGELFF
TGTGCCAGCAGCCCGGACCCAAACACCGGGGAGCTGTTTTTT
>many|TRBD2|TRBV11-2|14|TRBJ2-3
CASSSGGSTDTQYF
TGTGCCAGCAGCTCGGGGGGGAGCACAGATACGCAGTATTTT
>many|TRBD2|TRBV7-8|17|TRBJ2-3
CASSFAYSGRRGDTQYF
TGTGCCAGCAGCTTCGCTTATAGCGGGAGGCGTGGAGATACGCAGTATTTT
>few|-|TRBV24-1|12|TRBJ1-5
CATSDPDQPQHF
TGTGCCACCAGTGACCCCGATCAGCCCCAGCATTTT
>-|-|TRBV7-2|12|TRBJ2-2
CASSRFNGELFF
TGTGCCAGCAGCCGGTTTAACGGGGAGCTGTTTTTT
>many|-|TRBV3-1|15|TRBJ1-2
CASSQALDRFYGYTF
TGTGCCAGCAGCCAAGCACTAGACAGGTTCTATGGCTACACCTTC
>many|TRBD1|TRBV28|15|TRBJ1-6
CASRWTGGFYSPLHF
TGTGCCAGCAGGTGGACAGGGGGCTTTTATTCACCCCTCCACTTT
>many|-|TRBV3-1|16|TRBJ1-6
CASSLREGSYNSPLHF
TGTGCCAGCAGCCTCCGGGAGGGGTCATATAATTCACCCCTCCACTTT
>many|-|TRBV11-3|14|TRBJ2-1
CASSLEAAGNEQFF
TGTGCCAGCAGCTTAGAAGCGGCAGGGAATGAGCAGTTCTTC
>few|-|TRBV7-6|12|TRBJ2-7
CASIGGDGEQYF
TGTGCCAGCATCGGAGGGGATGGCGAGCAGTACTTC
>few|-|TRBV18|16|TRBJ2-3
CASSPPGSDSTDTQYF
TGTGCCAGCTCACCACCGGGCAGTGATAGCACAGATACGCAGTATTTT
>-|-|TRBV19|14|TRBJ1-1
CASSTQGPNTEAFF
TGTGCCAGTAGCACGCAGGGGCCCAACACTGAAGCTTTCTTT
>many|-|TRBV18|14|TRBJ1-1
CASSPVSRNTEAFF
TGTGCCAGCTCACCAGTCAGCAGGAACACTGAAGCTTTCTTT
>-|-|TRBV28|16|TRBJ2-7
CASSTSGTGASYEQYF
TGTGCCAGCAGTACATCCGGGACCGGGGCATCCTACGAGCAGTACTTC
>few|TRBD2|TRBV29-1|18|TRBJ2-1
CSVEDPNGRPLSYNEQFF
TGCAGCGTTGAAGATCCGAACGGGAGGCCTCTCTCCTACAATGAGCAGTTCTTC
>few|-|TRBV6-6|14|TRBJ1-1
CASSYPKGITEAFF
TGTGCCAGCAGTTACCCTAAGGGGATCACTGAAGCTTTCTTT
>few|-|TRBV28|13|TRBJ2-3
CASTIASTDTQYF
TGTGCCAGCACCATAGCGAGCACAGATACGCAGTATTTT